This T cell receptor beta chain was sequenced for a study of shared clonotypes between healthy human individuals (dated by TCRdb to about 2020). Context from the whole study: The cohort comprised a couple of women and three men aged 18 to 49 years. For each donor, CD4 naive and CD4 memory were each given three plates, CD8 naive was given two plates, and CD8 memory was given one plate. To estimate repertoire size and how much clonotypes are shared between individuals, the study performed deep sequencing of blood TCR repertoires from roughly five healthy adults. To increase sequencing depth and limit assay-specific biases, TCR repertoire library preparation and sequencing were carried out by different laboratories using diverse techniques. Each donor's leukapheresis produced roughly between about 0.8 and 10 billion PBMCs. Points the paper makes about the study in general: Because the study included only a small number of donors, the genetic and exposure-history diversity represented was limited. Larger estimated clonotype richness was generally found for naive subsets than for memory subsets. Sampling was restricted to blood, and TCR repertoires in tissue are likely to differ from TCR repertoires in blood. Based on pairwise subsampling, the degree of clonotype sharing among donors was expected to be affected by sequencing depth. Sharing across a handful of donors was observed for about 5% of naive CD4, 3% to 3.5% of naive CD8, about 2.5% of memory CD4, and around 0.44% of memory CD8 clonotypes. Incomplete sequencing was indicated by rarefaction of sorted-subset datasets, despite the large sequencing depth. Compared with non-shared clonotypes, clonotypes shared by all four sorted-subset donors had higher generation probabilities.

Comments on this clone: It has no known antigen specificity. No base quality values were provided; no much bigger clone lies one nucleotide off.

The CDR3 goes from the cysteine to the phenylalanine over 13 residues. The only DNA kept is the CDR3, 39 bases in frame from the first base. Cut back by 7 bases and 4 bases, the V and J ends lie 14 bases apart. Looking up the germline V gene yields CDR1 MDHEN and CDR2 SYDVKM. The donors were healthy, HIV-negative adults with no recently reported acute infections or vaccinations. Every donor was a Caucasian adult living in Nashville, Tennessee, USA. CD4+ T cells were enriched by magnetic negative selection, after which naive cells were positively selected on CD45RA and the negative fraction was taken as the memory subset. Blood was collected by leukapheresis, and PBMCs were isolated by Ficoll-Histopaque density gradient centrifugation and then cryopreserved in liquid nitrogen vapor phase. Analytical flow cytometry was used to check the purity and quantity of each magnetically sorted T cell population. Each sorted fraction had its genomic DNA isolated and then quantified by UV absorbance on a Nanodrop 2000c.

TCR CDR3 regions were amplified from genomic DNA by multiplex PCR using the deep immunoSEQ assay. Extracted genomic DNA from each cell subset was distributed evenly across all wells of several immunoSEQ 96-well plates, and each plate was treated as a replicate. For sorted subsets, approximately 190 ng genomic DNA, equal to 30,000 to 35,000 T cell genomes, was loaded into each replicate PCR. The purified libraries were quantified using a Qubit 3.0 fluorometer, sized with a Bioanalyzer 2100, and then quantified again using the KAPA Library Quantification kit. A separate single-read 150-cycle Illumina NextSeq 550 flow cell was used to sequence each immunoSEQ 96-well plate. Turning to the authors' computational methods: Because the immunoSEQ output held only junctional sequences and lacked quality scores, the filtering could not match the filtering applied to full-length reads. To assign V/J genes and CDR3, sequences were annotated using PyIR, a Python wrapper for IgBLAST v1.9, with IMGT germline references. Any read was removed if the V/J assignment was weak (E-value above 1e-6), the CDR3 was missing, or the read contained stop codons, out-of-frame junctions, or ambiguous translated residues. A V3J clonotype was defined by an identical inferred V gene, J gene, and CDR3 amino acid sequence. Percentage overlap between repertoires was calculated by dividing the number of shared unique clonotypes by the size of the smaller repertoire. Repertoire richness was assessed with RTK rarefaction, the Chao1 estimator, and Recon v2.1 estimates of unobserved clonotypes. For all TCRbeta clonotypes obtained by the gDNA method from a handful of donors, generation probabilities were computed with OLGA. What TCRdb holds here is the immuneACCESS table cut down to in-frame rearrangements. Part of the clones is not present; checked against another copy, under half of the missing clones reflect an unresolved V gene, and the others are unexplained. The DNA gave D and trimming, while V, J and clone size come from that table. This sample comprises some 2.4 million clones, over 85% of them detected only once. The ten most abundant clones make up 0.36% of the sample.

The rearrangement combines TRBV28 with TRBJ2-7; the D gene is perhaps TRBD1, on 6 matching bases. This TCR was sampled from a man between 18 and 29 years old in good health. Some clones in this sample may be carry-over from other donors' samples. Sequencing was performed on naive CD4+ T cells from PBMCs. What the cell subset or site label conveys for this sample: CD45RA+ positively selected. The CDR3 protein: CASTAGALYEQYF. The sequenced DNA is TGTGCCAGCACCGCAGGGGCCTTATACGAGCAGTACTTC.